What follows is one TCR beta chain and its context. Its antigen is unknown. Base qualities were left out, and no much larger clone turns up one base away. The data belong to a study of radiotherapy plus CTLA-4 blockade in lung cancer (dated by TCRdb to between 2018 and 2020). For the study in its entirety: Objective responses were observed in 18% of enrolled patients, and disease control was achieved in less than 35%.

General findings and caveats noted by the study authors: After treatment with radiotherapy and ipilimumab, TCR clones that originated in tumors expanded in peripheral blood. The strongest predictors of response were reported to be early dynamic shifts in blood T cell clones along with a rise in serum interferon-beta following radiation.

Focal radiation therapy combined with CTLA-4 blockade (ipilimumab) was tested in patients with chemo-refractory metastatic non-small-cell lung cancer. V and J are trimmed by 3 bases and 3 bases, and the gene matches miss 8 bases of the junction. From the cysteine through the phenylalanine, the CDR3 covers 15 amino acids. Here the CDR3 DNA is all that survives: 45 bases in frame from base 1. CDR1 SGDLS and CDR2 YYNGEE were looked up in the germline V gene. The library was prepared using the immunoSEQ multiplex PCR assay. This immuneACCESS table, as held by TCRdb, lists in-frame sequences with V and J called but not all clones. Of the missing ones, under half trace to an unresolved V gene in checked studies; the others have no known cause. A total of around 55,000 clones appear in this sample, almost 85% of them only once. The ten largest clones take up less than 7.5% of the sample.

This specimen was peripheral blood, taken from a patient treated with radiotherapy plus ipilimumab. The sequence derives from a human donor with non-small cell lung cancer whose response to radiotherapy plus ipilimumab could not be evaluated. The chain is assembled from TRBV9 and TRBJ1-2, with 7 bases in between that match TRBD1. The CDR3 region reads CASSGAGTEHYGYTF. The nucleotides are TGTGCCAGCAGCGGAGCCGGGACAGAACACTATGGCTACACCTTC.